The sequence of this T cell receptor beta chain was determined in a study of blood T cell repertoires in COVID-19. Whole-study context: Sample material is recorded as cDNA or gDNA derived from T cells, B-cell-depleted T cells, or PBMCs.

Per the original data handling: Estimated nucleated cell counts came from reference gene primer amplification. TCRdb's table, derived via immunoSEQ multiplex PCR, lists solely in-frame clones and lacks some. The V and J calls and clone size were taken over from that table, and D and trimming were inferred from the DNA. The table includes nearly 250,000 clones, around 88% detected once. Recruits, aged about 18 to 89 years, lived in 25 or so US areas. This sequence was found in a woman aged 50 to 60 who had recovered from COVID-19. Sequencing was done on a sample of PBMCs or T cells enriched from blood (not recorded which).

CDR3 protein: CASSQEYSNQPQHF. The DNA for the CDR3 is TGTGCCAGCAGCCAAGAATATAGCAATCAGCCCCAGCATTTT. The chain is built from TRBV3-1 (or the pseudogene TRBV3-2) and TRBJ1-5, with D unresolved. Germline CDR1 and CDR2: LGHDT and YNNKEL (reference sequence). The CDR3 runs 14 residues. V lost 0 bases, J lost 0 bases, and 3 bases lay in between.